These 30 T cell receptor beta chains originate from one sample sequenced in a study of response to subunit inactivated influenza vaccine (dated by TCRdb to the late 2010s). The library was produced with RT-PCR. This sample was sequenced with an Illumina HiSeq 2500. TCRdb reworked the public reads: Q25 trimming with fastp, MiXCR clone assembly, productive beta chains retained. Each entry is one CDR3 protein sequence, shown with its most common DNA and genes. The sample includes around 490,000 distinct CDR3 sequences, with about 8% observed a single time. 10% to 15% of the sample is held by the ten biggest clonotypes. The specimen comprised PBMCs from blood, sampled around 25 months after vaccination. All receptors derive from a man aged 50 to 69 who received an inactivated influenza vaccine. Donor details come from another sample of the same person, matched by shared clones.

The chain employs TRBV19 and TRBJ2-1; weak D call: TRBD2 (6 bases). The CDR3 has 15 amino acids. Trimming removed 6 bases at V and 3 bases at J, with 15 bases between. Germline CDR1 is LNHDA and CDR2 is SQIVND (reference sequence). CDR3 in DNA: TGTGCCAGTAGGGACGGTAGCGGCGACTACAATGAGCAGTTCTTC. The encoded protein is CASRDGSGDYNEQFF.

This clonotype was recorded many times. V usage is TRBV27 and J usage is TRBJ2-1, with D perhaps TRBD1 (6 bases). CDR1 and CDR2 (germline): MNHEY, SMNVEV (reference sequence). V dropped 2 bases and J dropped 4 bases, with 6 bases sitting between them. The CDR3 runs to 13 residues. The chain's CDR3 is CASSLQGYNEQFF. CDR3 DNA sequence: TGTGCCAGCAGTTTACAGGGGTACAATGAGCAGTTCTTC.

CDR3 loop: CASSSGTGGPYGYTF. Written as DNA, the CDR3 is TGTGCCAGCAGTTCCGGGACAGGGGGCCCCTATGGCTACACCTTC. The rearrangement joins TRBV2 to TRBJ1-2; TRBD1 matches at 12 bases. J was trimmed by 4 bases and V by 5 bases; bases with no gene match: 5. Germline CDR1 and CDR2: SNHLY and FYNNEI. This CDR3 comprises 15 residues.

In its sample, this clonotype was seen a few times. The chain uses TRBV5-1 and TRBJ2-3, with D tentatively TRBD1 or TRBD2 (6 bases each). This CDR3 spans 14 amino acids. Germline loops: CDR1 SGHRS, CDR2 YFSETQ. V was trimmed by 1 base and J by 9 bases, leaving 15 bases between them. The CDR3 is CASSLFGRGGTQYF. In DNA form, the CDR3 reads TGCGCCAGCAGCTTGTTCGGGAGAGGGGGGACGCAGTATTTT.

This clonotype came up a few times. The chain couples TRBV4-1 to TRBJ1-5; no clear D. From germline, CDR1 is MGHRA and CDR2 YSYEKL. V was pared by 1 base and J by 0 bases, with 7 bases between. The CDR3 is 15 residues long. CDR3 DNA sequence: TGCGCCAGCAGCCAAGCCGCAGTTAGCAATCAGCCCCAGCATTTT. This encodes CASSQAAVSNQPQHF.

The chain carries TRBV29-1 and TRBJ2-1; D remains ambiguous. This CDR3 comprises 12 residues. Germline V gene lookup returns CDR1 SQVTM and CDR2 ANQGSEA. The V and J ends lost 1 base and 7 bases respectively, with 8 bases between them. The chain's CDR3 is CSVEVLRNEQFF. The CDR3 DNA sequence: TGCAGCGTTGAAGTTCTAAGGAATGAGCAGTTCTTC.

This clonotype was seen more than once but under ten times. This chain uses TRBV29-1 with TRBJ2-7; perhaps TRBD1 as D (6 bases). Germline loops: CDR1 SQVTM, CDR2 ANQGSEA. Trimming cost V 7 bases and J 4 bases, with 20 bases left between them. The CDR3 sequence is 14 residues long. CDR3 in amino acids: CSAGSDRFPYEQYF. The CDR3 DNA follows: TGCAGCGCAGGCAGCGACAGGTTCCCTTACGAGCAGTACTTC.

The chain uses TRBV7-7 and TRBJ2-3; a possible D gene is TRBD2 (6 bases). The germline V gene has CDR1 SSHAT and CDR2 FNYEAQ (reference sequence). The CDR3 has 15 amino acids. V lost 4 bases and J lost 3, with 14 bases in between. The CDR3 coding sequence is TGTGCCAGCAGCTCGGGACTGGGCACGACAGATACGCAGTATTTT. It encodes CASSSGLGTTDTQYF.

This clonotype was detected only a few times. The V call is TRBV20-1, the J call TRBJ2-2; D remains ambiguous. This CDR3 has 14 residues. Trimming removed 1 base at V and 2 bases at J, with 8 bases between. Germline assignment: CDR1 DFQATT and CDR2 SNEGSKA (reference sequence). In nucleotides, the CDR3 is TGCAGTGCTAGAGGCGTGGGAAACACCGGGGAGCTGTTTTTT. It codes for CSARGVGNTGELFF.

This clonotype was detected only a few times. The chain carries TRBV6-1 and TRBJ2-7; 9 bases fit TRBD1. This CDR3 spans 15 amino acids. Germline CDR1 is MNHNS and CDR2 is SASEGT. V shed 6 bases, J shed 4 bases, and the junction held 10 bases outside the gene matches. The CDR3 loop is CASRPGQGGWYEQYF. As DNA, the CDR3 is TGTGCCAGCAGGCCGGGACAGGGAGGGTGGTACGAGCAGTACTTC.

This clonotype showed up many times. The rearrangement uses TRBV12-3 or TRBV12-4 and TRBJ1-3; tentative D call: TRBD1 (5 bases). Trimming removed 5 bases from V and 1 base from J, with 9 bases in between. The CDR3 loop spans 14 amino acids. The CDR3 DNA reads as TGTGCCAGCAGTGGGGGAGGATCTGGAAACACCATATATTTT. Translating gives CASSGGGSGNTIYF.

The chain recombines TRBV7-2 with TRBJ2-3, with TRBD1 matching 8 bases. The CDR3 runs to 14 residues. CDR1 is SGHTA, CDR2 FQGNSA, per germline. V was clipped by 1 base and J by 8 bases; unmatched bases: 5. CDR3 bases: TGTGCCAGCAGCTTAGGGACAGGGAGCCCTACGCAGTATTTT. Protein: CASSLGTGSPTQYF.

This clonotype was seen ten or more times. The chain links TRBV7-2 to TRBJ1-2, with D hard to call. CDR1 is SGHTA and CDR2 is FQGNSA in the germline V gene. V was cut by 0 bases and J by 4 bases, with 12 bases left in between. This CDR3 comprises 15 residues. CDR3 loop: CASSLARRQTYGYTF. The CDR3 nucleotides are TGTGCCAGCAGCTTAGCTAGGCGGCAAACCTATGGCTACACCTTC.

The CDR3 DNA reads as TGTGCCAGCAGTCCCGCGACAGGGACCGGCGGGGAGCTGTTTTTT. This translates into CASSPATGTGGELFF. The chain combines TRBV6-1 with TRBJ2-2; 7 positions agree with TRBD1. Germline assignment: CDR1 MNHNS and CDR2 SASEGT. Trimming cost V 5 bases and J 7 bases; bases outside gene matches: 10. This CDR3 spans 15 amino acids.

The V call is TRBV18, the J call TRBJ2-7; the match to TRBD1 covers 10 bases. Germline trimming cut 1 base from V and 5 bases from J; bases unmatched to any gene: 2. CDR1 is KGHSH, CDR2 LQKENI, per germline. This CDR3 is built from 14 residues. In nucleotides, the CDR3 is TGTGCCAGCTCACCACGACAGGGGGCTGACGAGCAGTACTTC. Protein product: CASSPRQGADEQYF.

This clonotype has a count of ten or more. The chain carries TRBV29-1 and TRBJ2-5; D is unclear. The CDR3 extends over 13 amino acids. V lost 7 bases and J lost 4, with 16 bases in between. Germline V gene lookup returns CDR1 SQVTM and CDR2 ANQGSEA. The CDR3 sequence: CSAAPGLGETQYF. The CDR3 DNA is TGCAGCGCAGCCCCAGGTTTGGGAGAGACCCAGTACTTC.

This clonotype was seen a few times. This chain links TRBV7-2 with TRBJ2-4; TRBD2 matches at 11 bases. Trimming took 5 bases from V and 8 from J; bases not matched to a gene: 11. This CDR3 is built from 16 residues. Germline values: CDR1 SGHTA, CDR2 FQGNSA. The CDR3 reads CASSPRTSGFVDIQYF. DNA for the CDR3: TGTGCCAGCAGCCCTCGGACTAGCGGGTTTGTGGACATTCAGTACTTC.

V and J are TRBV29-1 and TRBJ2-7; the D gene is possibly TRBD1 (5 bases). Germline assignment: CDR1 SQVTM and CDR2 ANQGSEA. The CDR3 spans 13 residues. The V gene lost 4 bases and the J gene lost 1 base, with 11 bases spanning the gap. The CDR3 nucleotides are TGCAGCGTTGCGCAGGGCGAATCCTACGAGCAGTACTTC. Its translation: CSVAQGESYEQYF.

The J gene is TRBJ2-7, the V gene TRBV28, with 8 bases aligning to TRBD2. This CDR3 contains 14 residues. After removal of 7 bases from V and 4 bases from J, the junction contained 9 bases not matched to a gene. Germline CDR1 and CDR2: MDHEN and SYDVKM. The CDR3 region is CASTVAGLEYEQYF. The CDR3 coding sequence is TGTGCCAGCACCGTAGCGGGGCTAGAATACGAGCAGTACTTC.

This clonotype was picked up many times. The chain joins TRBV20-1 to TRBJ1-5; unclear D gene. Germline CDR1 is DFQATT and CDR2 is SNEGSKA (reference sequence). Deletions cut 1 base from V and 1 base from J, with 5 bases between. The length of the CDR3 is 13 residues. Here the CDR3 DNA reads TGCAGTGCTAGAGGAGGGAGCAATCAGCCCCAGCATTTT. Its protein product is CSARGGSNQPQHF.

This clonotype came up a few times. The chain couples TRBV30 to TRBJ1-3, with 7 bases that match TRBD1. The ends lost 4 bases at V and 2 bases at J; junction bases unmatched: 2. The CDR3 extends over 13 amino acids. Germline CDR1 is GTSNPN and CDR2 is SVGIG (reference sequence). The CDR3 bases are TGTGCCTGGACACAGGGGCCTGGAAACACCATATATTTT. It yields the protein CAWTQGPGNTIYF.

This clonotype has just a few counts. The rearrangement uses TRBV20-1 and TRBJ2-1; D possibly corresponds to TRBD2 (6 bases). Germline V gene lookup returns CDR1 DFQATT and CDR2 SNEGSKA (reference sequence). With 5 bases removed from V and 5 bases from J, the gap between germline ends came to 13 bases. The CDR3 spans 13 residues. The DNA of the CDR3 is TGCAGTGCTCCCCGGGACTCGAACAATGAGCAGTTCTTC. Protein: CSAPRDSNNEQFF.

This clonotype occurred many times. The chain recombines TRBV4-3 with TRBJ2-1; D tentatively reads TRBD1 or TRBD2 (5 bases each). The CDR3 has 18 residues. Germline V lookup: CDR1 LGHNA, CDR2 YSLEER. V gave up 0 bases and J gave up 8 bases, with 23 bases separating them. CDR3 sequence: CASSQDYMGLEGFHEQFF. The CDR3 nucleotides are TGCGCCAGCAGCCAAGATTATATGGGGCTAGAGGGCTTCCATGAGCAGTTCTTC.

This clonotype occurred many times. V is TRBV28 and J is TRBJ2-1; 8 bases are shared with TRBD2. Germline V CDR1 and CDR2: MDHEN, SYDVKM. The V and J ends lost 3 bases and 7 bases, in that order; junction bases with no gene match: 5. The CDR3 is made up of 14 amino acids. The CDR3 loop is CASSLSPSGNEQFF. In nucleotides, the CDR3 is TGTGCCAGCAGTTTGTCGCCTAGCGGGAATGAGCAGTTCTTC.

This chain connects TRBV20-1 to TRBJ2-7, with 10 bases identical to TRBD1. This CDR3 has 11 residues. CDR1 is DFQATT and CDR2 is SNEGSKA in the germline V gene (reference sequence). The V and J ends lost 5 bases and 13 bases, in that order; junction bases with no gene match: 8. In DNA, the CDR3 is TGCAGTGCTGGCCAGGACAGGGGGACATACTTC. This translates into CSAGQDRGTYF.

The rearrangement uses TRBV15 and TRBJ2-7; 11 bases map to TRBD2. Trimming at V came to 0 bases and at J to 7 bases, leaving 11 bases not matched to a gene. Germline CDR1 reads LNHNV; CDR2 reads YYDKDF (reference sequence). The CDR3 consists of 17 residues. CDR3 in DNA: TGTGCCACCAGCAGAGACCTTACTAGCGGGAGATCCGGAGAGCAGTACTTC. Residues: CATSRDLTSGRSGEQYF.

This clonotype has just a few counts. The gene calls are TRBV20-1 and TRBJ2-1; 9 nucleotides line up with TRBD1. The CDR3 is made up of 15 amino acids. The germline gives CDR1 DFQATT, CDR2 SNEGSKA (reference sequence). V shed 3 bases, J shed 2 bases, and the junction held 5 bases outside the gene matches. CDR3 DNA sequence: TGCAGTGCTAGGGACCGGGACAGGGCCTACAATGAGCAGTTCTTC. Translated, it gives CSARDRDRAYNEQFF.

This clonotype occurred many times. The V gene is TRBV20-1, the J gene TRBJ2-5; D possibly uses TRBD1 or TRBD2 (5 bases each). Germline values: CDR1 DFQATT, CDR2 SNEGSKA (reference sequence). Deletions cut 3 bases from V and 3 bases from J, with 14 bases between. The CDR3 is 14 amino acids. CDR3 protein: CSASLGPPKETQYF. For the CDR3, the DNA is TGCAGTGCTAGCTTGGGACCTCCCAAAGAGACCCAGTACTTC.

V is TRBV6-2 or TRBV6-3 and J is TRBJ2-7; D gene uncertain. The V gene's germline CDR1 is MNHEY and CDR2 SVGEGT. With 2 bases removed from V and 5 bases from J, the gap between germline ends came to 16 bases. The CDR3 is made up of 15 amino acids. The CDR3 DNA follows: TGTGCCAGCAGTTACCCCCTCCTCGGGTACGACGAGCAGTACTTC. This codes for CASSYPLLGYDEQYF.

With respect to this clonotype: A much larger clone is a single base away; this may be a read error. The J gene is TRBJ1-3, the V gene TRBV7-2; D is ambiguous. The CDR3 is 14 residues long. The germline V and J ends were trimmed by 0 bases and 0 bases, with 3 bases remaining between them. Germline values: CDR1 SGHTA, CDR2 FQGNSA. CDR3 nucleotides: TGTGCCAGCAGCTTAGCGACCTCTGGAAACACCATATATTTT. Protein product: CASSLATSGNTIYF.